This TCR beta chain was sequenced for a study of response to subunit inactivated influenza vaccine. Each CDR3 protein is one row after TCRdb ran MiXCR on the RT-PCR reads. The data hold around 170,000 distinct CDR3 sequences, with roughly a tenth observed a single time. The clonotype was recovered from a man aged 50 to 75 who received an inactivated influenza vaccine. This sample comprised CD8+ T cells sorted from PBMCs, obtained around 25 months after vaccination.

The CDR3 DNA sequence: TGTGCCACCGGGGCAGAATACTACAATGAGCAGTTCTTC. This codes for CATGAEYYNEQFF. The chain is built from TRBV24-1 and TRBJ2-1; D is perhaps TRBD1 (5 bases). The CDR3 covers 13 residues. V was shortened by 9 bases and J by 3 bases, with 11 bases between the two germline ends. Germline V gene sequence: CDR1 KGHDR, CDR2 SFDVKD.